The 20 T cell receptor beta chains listed next were all sequenced from one sample in a study of blood T cells in healthy people across ages. Primed by a sample-barcoded 5' primer and a J-beta primer mix, a second PCR proceeded for 7 to 11 cycles. TCRdb reprocessed the 5' RACE reads via MiXCR and lists one record per CDR3 protein. Of approximately 1,000,000 distinct CDR3 sequences in the sample, around two fifths were seen once. What was sequenced was blood. The receptors come from a man aged 18-30 years in good health.

This clonotype was detected a few times. The V and J genes are TRBV9 and TRBJ1-2; D may be TRBD1 (6 bases). Germline V gives CDR1 SGDLS, CDR2 YYNGEE. V lost 3 bases and J 12 bases, leaving 24 bases between the germline ends. The CDR3 consists of 15 residues. CDR3 DNA: TGTGCCAGCAGCGCCCGACAGGCGGAGGCCCTCGAGCACACCTTC. Translated, it gives CASSARQAEALEHTF.

This chain joins TRBV9 and TRBJ1-2, with TRBD1 matching 7 bases. V lost 4 bases and J lost 4; bases outside the gene matches: 7. The CDR3 consists of 14 residues. Germline assignment: CDR1 SGDLS and CDR2 YYNGEE. Here the CDR3 DNA reads TGTGCCAGCAGCCCCAGGGACAGTAGCTATGGCTACACCTTC. This gives the protein CASSPRDSSYGYTF. Filled out from reference TRBV9 and TRBJ1-2, the complete variable domain reads DSGVTQTPKHLITATGQRVTLRCSPRSGDLSVYWYQQSLDQGLQFLIQYYNGEERAKGNILERFSAQQFPDLHSELNLSSLELGDSALYFCASSPRDSSYGYTFGSGTRLTVV.

V is TRBV20-1 and J is TRBJ2-1; tentatively, D is TRBD2 (6 bases). V lost 3 bases to trimming and J lost 8 bases, with 17 bases between them. The germline V gene encodes CDR1 DFQATT and CDR2 SNEGSKA (reference sequence). There are 14 residues in the CDR3. Here the CDR3 DNA reads TGCAGTGCTAGCCTTGGGCGGGGATTCTATGAGCAGTTCTTC. Its translation is CSASLGRGFYEQFF.

This clonotype has more than one count but fewer than ten. The chain combines TRBV12-3 or TRBV12-4 with TRBJ1-2; D remains unclear. The CDR3 is 16 residues long. V shed 1 base and J shed 4 bases, with 16 bases lying between them. The CDR3: CASSLGVVSGVYGYTF. The CDR3, as DNA: TGTGCCAGCAGTTTAGGGGTTGTTTCTGGGGTCTATGGCTACACCTTC.

This clonotype showed up just a few times. The chain couples TRBV15 to TRBJ2-1; 10 nucleotides agree with TRBD1. The V gene end was trimmed by 5 bases and the J gene end by 5 bases; junction bases not matched to a gene: 18. CDR3 length: 19 residues. From germline, CDR1 is LNHNV and CDR2 YYDKDF (reference sequence). The CDR3 region is CATSSKRVFVTGGNNEQFF. The CDR3 DNA reads TGTGCCACCAGCTCCAAAAGGGTTTTCGTGACAGGGGGCAACAATGAGCAGTTCTTC.

The chain links TRBV20-1 to TRBJ1-5; TRBD1 aligns across 7 bases. V was clipped by 5 bases and J by 6 bases; unmatched bases: 7. This CDR3 has 13 residues. Germline values: CDR1 DFQATT, CDR2 SNEGSKA (reference sequence). CDR3 sequence: CSALGQEGQPQHF. In nucleotides, the CDR3 is TGCAGTGCTTTAGGACAGGAGGGTCAGCCCCAGCATTTT.

In its sample, this clonotype was seen a few times. This chain links TRBV24-1 with TRBJ2-1; possibly TRBD1 or TRBD2 for D (5 bases each). Germline lookup yields CDR1 KGHDR and CDR2 SFDVKD. The length of the CDR3 is 13 residues. Trimming removed 5 bases at V and 6 bases at J, with 10 bases between. The CDR3 DNA follows: TGTGCCACCAGTGCCCCGGGGACCAATGAGCAGTTCTTC. Translation gives CATSAPGTNEQFF.

The chain recombines TRBV28 with TRBJ1-3; D ambiguous. The germline V gene has CDR1 MDHEN and CDR2 SYDVKM. This CDR3 has 16 amino acids. The V gene lost 2 bases and the J gene lost 0 bases, with 11 bases spanning the gap. The CDR3 nucleotides are TGTGCCAGCAGTTTAAGGCAGTTACGCTCTGGAAACACCATATATTTT. Its protein is CASSLRQLRSGNTIYF. Looking up the rest from reference TRBV28 and TRBJ1-3 gives the full variable domain: DVKVTQSSRYLVKRTGEKVFLECVQDMDHENMFWYRQDPGLGLRLIYFSYDVKMKEKGDIPEGYSVSREKKERFSLILESASTNQTSMYLCASSLRQLRSGNTIYFGEGSWLTVV.

In its sample, this clonotype was seen a few times. The J gene is TRBJ2-7, the V gene TRBV20-1, with D possibly matching TRBD2 (6 bases). The germline V gene encodes CDR1 DFQATT and CDR2 SNEGSKA (reference sequence). This CDR3 has 15 amino acids. The V gene lost 1 base and the J gene lost 2 bases, with 15 bases spanning the gap. As DNA, the CDR3 is TGCAGTGCTAGAGTAGAAGCGGGTTATACCTACGAGCAGTACTTC. Translated: CSARVEAGYTYEQYF.

V gene TRBV18 combines with J gene TRBJ1-1; D is possibly TRBD1 (5 bases). V lost 6 bases to trimming and J lost 3 bases, with 14 bases between them. The CDR3 is 14 amino acids. Germline loops: CDR1 KGHSH, CDR2 LQKENI. The CDR3 DNA sequence: TGTGCCAGCTCCCCTATGAAAGGGGACACTGAAGCTTTCTTT. This sequence encodes CASSPMKGDTEAFF.

J is TRBJ2-4 and V is TRBV18; D is possibly TRBD1 (6 bases). V shed 3 bases and J shed 7 bases, with 10 bases lying between them. The CDR3 sequence is 13 residues long. Germline V gene data show CDR1 as KGHSH and CDR2 as LQKENI. The CDR3 coding sequence is TGTGCCAGCTCACCCCAGGGGCGCAACATTCAGTACTTC. Translated: CASSPQGRNIQYF.

This clonotype came up a few times. This chain uses TRBV6-5 with TRBJ2-1; 9 nucleotides match TRBD2. Trimming at V came to 7 bases and at J to 3 bases, leaving 7 bases not matched to a gene. This CDR3 has 15 amino acids. The germline V gene has CDR1 MNHEY and CDR2 SVGAGI. The CDR3 is CASTLGLADYNEQFF. CDR3 in DNA: TGTGCCAGCACCCTGGGACTAGCCGACTACAATGAGCAGTTCTTC.

This clonotype occurred once. The rearrangement uses TRBV9 and TRBJ2-4; 9 bases map to TRBD1. The V gene's germline CDR1 is SGDLS and CDR2 YYNGEE. Unmatched junction bases numbered 6, after V lost 4 bases and J lost 4 bases. The CDR3 has 15 amino acids. The CDR3 here is CASSHSGTGKNIQYF. The CDR3 coding sequence is TGTGCCAGCAGCCACTCCGGGACAGGGAAAAACATTCAGTACTTC.

In regard to this clonotype: This CDR3 fails to terminate in the conserved phenylalanine or tryptophan, so it likely reflects a read error. The rearrangement joins TRBV5-6 to TRBJ2-1; perhaps TRBD1 as D (7 bases). The V gene lost 1 base and the J gene lost 1 base, with 12 bases spanning the gap. Germline V gives CDR1 SGHDT, CDR2 YYEEEE. The CDR3 runs 16 residues. The CDR3 is CASSLQGEVSYNEQFS. CDR3 bases: TGTGCCAGCAGCTTGCAGGGGGAGGTATCCTACAATGAGCAGTTCTCG.

This chain joins TRBV2 and TRBJ2-1, with unresolved D. The CDR3 length is 11 residues. V lost 7 bases and J lost 12, with 13 bases in between. Germline values: CDR1 SNHLY, CDR2 FYNNEI. The CDR3 region is CASNAGPGQFF. The CDR3 coding sequence is TGTGCCAGCAACGCAGGCCCGGGGCAGTTCTTC.

This clonotype turned up a few times. The V and J genes are TRBV12-3 or TRBV12-4 and TRBJ2-2; 8 bases match TRBD1. This CDR3 region has 15 residues. The V gene end was trimmed by 5 bases and the J gene end by 6 bases; junction bases not matched to a gene: 8. CDR3 amino acids: CASSIRTGYPGELFF. The CDR3 DNA sequence: TGTGCCAGCAGTATCCGGACAGGGTATCCCGGGGAGCTGTTTTTT.

The V gene is TRBV6-5, the J gene TRBJ1-4, with a tentative D call TRBD1 (5 bases). The ends were cut back, 8 bases at V and 5 bases at J, with 18 bases in the middle. The CDR3 extends over 15 amino acids. Germline V gives CDR1 MNHEY, CDR2 SVGAGI. CDR3: CASAGRSGQNEKLFF. DNA of the CDR3: TGTGCCAGCGCAGGGAGGAGTGGTCAGAATGAAAAACTGTTTTTT.

The J gene is TRBJ1-5, the V gene TRBV6-1; TRBD1 matches at 7 bases. This CDR3 has 12 residues. Losses at the gene ends were 6 bases for V and 9 bases for J; bases not matched to a gene: 5. Per germline, CDR1 MNHNS and CDR2 SASEGT. Here the CDR3 DNA reads TGTGCCAGCAGGGGACAGAAAGCGCCCCAGCATTTT. This gives the protein CASRGQKAPQHF.

The table lists this clonotype with a few counts. In nucleotides, the CDR3 is TGCAGCGTCCCTCGGCACGGGGGGACCATGAACACTGAAGCTTTCTTT. Amino acid sequence: CSVPRHGGTMNTEAFF. The rearrangement links TRBV29-1 to TRBJ1-1; perhaps TRBD1 as D (5 bases). CDR3 length: 16 residues. Trimming cost V 6 bases and J 0 bases, with 20 bases left between them. Germline-derived CDR1 and CDR2 are SQVTM and ANQGSEA.

There are many counts of this clonotype. This chain joins TRBV4-1 and TRBJ1-5; TRBD1 agrees at 8 bases. This CDR3 is 15 amino acids long. Germline CDR1 reads MGHRA; CDR2 reads YSYEKL. V trimming: 0 bases; J trimming: 2 bases; junction bases outside the gene matches: 0. The CDR3 spells CASSQETGGNQPQHF. CDR3 DNA sequence: TGCGCCAGCAGCCAAGAGACAGGGGGCAATCAGCCCCAGCATTTT.